What follows are 3 T cell receptor beta chains derived from one specimen sequenced in a study of CD8 T cells in Susac syndrome. Random hexamers were used to reverse transcribe the RNA input (about 0.45 to 1 ug). Via MiXCR, TCRdb re-called the immunoSEQ multiplex PCR reads, giving one row per CDR3 protein. The table shows approximately 120,000 distinct CDR3 sequences, with under 95% occurring only once. The sample taken for sequencing was CD8+ T cells from PBMCs. All receptors derive from a human donor with multiple sclerosis.

The rearrangement joins TRBV9 to TRBJ1-2; perhaps TRBD1 as D (5 bases). The germline V gene encodes CDR1 SGDLS and CDR2 YYNGEE. The length of the CDR3 is 18 residues. Trimming removed 4 bases at V and 0 bases at J, with 22 bases between. The CDR3 bases are TGTGCCAGCAGCTCTTTCGGGGGAGACGGCTCCTCTAACTATGGCTACACCTTC. It yields the protein CASSSFGGDGSSNYGYTF.

The gene calls are TRBV5-1 and TRBJ2-3, with TRBD2 matching 13 bases. V shed 5 bases and J 3 bases; nucleotides not matched to a gene: 9. The CDR3 spans 17 residues. Germline CDR1 and CDR2: SGHRS and YFSETQ. In nucleotides, the CDR3 is TGCGCCAGCAGTACTAGCGGGAGGGCCATTGGGACAGATACGCAGTATTTT. Protein product: CASSTSGRAIGTDTQYF. Filled out from reference TRBV5-1 and TRBJ2-3, the complete variable domain reads KAGVTQTPRYLIKTRGQQVTLSCSPISGHRSVSWYQQTPGQGLQFLFEYFSETQRNKGNFPGRFSGRQFSNSRSEMNVSTLELGDSALYLCASSTSGRAIGTDTQYFGPGTRLTVL.

On this clonotype: An end of the junction differs from the germline gene, which may be a read error. The gene calls are TRBV7-6 and TRBJ2-7, with D hard to call. The germline V gene has CDR1 SGHVS and CDR2 FNYEAQ. This CDR3 contains 12 residues. The chain's CDR3 is CASSLASDEQYF. CDR3 bases: TGTGCCAGCAGCTTAGCCTCCGACGAGCAGTACTTC.